This T cell receptor (beta chain) emerged from a study of blood T cells in healthy people across ages. Study findings and constraints: Long-lived and aged donors differed, with more naive CD4+ cells and higher diversity in the long-lived.

The CDR3 is 12 residues long. V was clipped by 6 bases and J by 6 bases; unmatched bases: 7. Germline CDR1 and CDR2: DFQATT and SNEGSKA (reference sequence). They isolated at least 6.5 million PBMCs from each sample. In its sample, this clonotype was seen many times. Its matching antigen is unknown. Next came a second PCR, run for roughly 6 to 11 cycles, which used a sample-barcoded 5' primer along with a J-beta primer mix. Via MiXCR, TCRdb re-called the 5' RACE reads, giving one row per CDR3 protein. The sample carries 600,000 or so distinct CDR3 sequences, about 30% recorded once. The TCR sequence derives from a woman of 80 years or more in good health. Material for sequencing was blood. The rearrangement links TRBV20-1 to TRBJ2-7, with 8 bases that match TRBD1. The CDR3 nucleotides read TGCAGTGCACCGGGACAGGCAGCCGAGCAGTACTTC. This encodes CSAPGQAAEQYF.